This TCR beta chain was captured in a study of blood T cell repertoires in COVID-19. TCRdb keeps only in-frame clones here, not all; method: immunoSEQ multiplex PCR. The table includes approximately 300,000 clones, 85% detected once. The CDR3 is 13 amino acids. Looked up from germline, CDR1 is ENHRY and CDR2 is SYGVKD. Trimming took off 6 bases at V and 3 bases at J, with 11 bases between the two ends. The receptor was isolated from a woman under 40 who had been exposed to COVID-19. The genes are TRBV10-3 and TRBJ2-5, with D maybe TRBD2 (5 bases). Sequenced material: PBMCs or T cells enriched from blood (not recorded which). CDR3 sequence: CAIRKDSEETQYF. The DNA for the CDR3 is TGTGCCATCAGAAAGGACTCCGAAGAGACCCAGTACTTC.